Below are 25 T cell receptor beta chains sequenced from a single sample in a study of human T cells and chemical hapten exposure. TCRdb itself ran the RACE reads through MiXCR, one entry per CDR3 protein. The table records tens of thousands of distinct CDR3 sequences, around 10% of them present only once. Time point indicated: patch test 1, 2 weeks after DPC sensitization. Stated treatment: therapeutic diphenylcyclopropenone sensitization with weekly scalp DPC. The sample was whole blood, taken in connection with sensitization to the hapten diphenylcyclopropenone (DPC). The receptors were sampled from a woman aged 45-65 years with alopecia areata. Some clones in this sample may be carry-over from other donors' samples.

CDR3 DNA: TGTGCCAGCTCACCACCGGCGAGTTTCGGCAAAGAGACCCAGTACTTC. Translated: CASSPPASFGKETQYF. The chain is built from TRBV18 and TRBJ2-5; D call uncertain. V dropped 0 bases and J dropped 3 bases, with 14 bases sitting between them. Germline-derived CDR1 and CDR2 are KGHSH and LQKENI. There are 16 residues in the CDR3.

This clonotype was detected ten times or more. This chain links TRBV29-1 with TRBJ1-6, with 10 bases matching TRBD1. The V segment lost 3 bases and the J segment 11 bases; nucleotides outside the gene matches: 13. There are 16 residues in the CDR3. Germline V CDR1 and CDR2: SQVTM, ANQGSEA. In DNA form, the CDR3 reads TGCAGCGTTGACACACGACAGGGGGCGAGAGGTCCACCCCTCCACTTT. Amino acid sequence: CSVDTRQGARGPPLHF.

The chain links TRBV5-6 to TRBJ2-3; D remains unclear. Trimming took off 5 bases at V and 2 bases at J, with 15 bases between the two ends. Germline V gives CDR1 SGHDT, CDR2 YYEEEE. This CDR3 comprises 15 residues. Written as DNA, the CDR3 is TGTGCCAGCAGACCCACTCGGCGGAACACAGATACGCAGTATTTT. It is translated as CASRPTRRNTDTQYF. The variable domain in full, completed from reference TRBV5-6 and TRBJ2-3, reads DAGVTQSPTHLIKTRGQQVTLRCSPKSGHDTVSWYQQALGQGPQFIFQYYEEEERQRGNFPDRFSGHQFPNYSSELNVNALLLGDSALYLCASRPTRRNTDTQYFGPGTRLTVL.

This clonotype has a count of ten or more. V and J are TRBV6-2 or TRBV6-3 and TRBJ2-4; 7 bases match TRBD1. The CDR3 has 15 residues. V trimming: 6 bases; J trimming: 2 bases; junction bases outside the gene matches: 7. The germline V gene encodes CDR1 MNHEY and CDR2 SVGEGT. The CDR3 DNA reads as TGTGCCAGCAGACCGCACAGGGGACCCAAAAACATTCAGTACTTC. It translates to CASRPHRGPKNIQYF.

In its sample, this clonotype was seen many times. The gene calls are TRBV20-1 and TRBJ2-2; D call uncertain. Per germline, CDR1 DFQATT and CDR2 SNEGSKA (reference sequence). This CDR3 has 13 amino acids. With 6 bases removed from V and 2 bases from J, the gap between germline ends came to 10 bases. CDR3 region: CSARTQNTGELFF. CDR3 sequence (DNA): TGCAGTGCACGGACGCAAAACACCGGGGAGCTGTTTTTT.

The table lists this clonotype with many counts. This chain links TRBV5-1 with TRBJ2-2, with D possibly TRBD2 on 6 matching bases. Germline V lookup: CDR1 SGHRS, CDR2 YFSETQ. The CDR3 spans 16 residues. Between the trimmed V and J ends, which lost 0 bases and 0 bases, there was a span of 9 bases. The CDR3 here is CASSLVPGANTGELFF. For the CDR3, the DNA is TGCGCCAGCAGCTTGGTCCCGGGGGCGAACACCGGGGAGCTGTTTTTT. Together with reference TRBV5-1 and TRBJ2-2, the CDR3 gives the full variable domain: KAGVTQTPRYLIKTRGQQVTLSCSPISGHRSVSWYQQTPGQGLQFLFEYFSETQRNKGNFPGRFSGRQFSNSRSEMNVSTLELGDSALYLCASSLVPGANTGELFFGEGSRLTVL.

At least ten counts were recorded for this clonotype. V gene TRBV11-2 combines with J gene TRBJ2-1; TRBD2 aligns across 7 bases. The CDR3 loop spans 17 amino acids. V was clipped by 1 base and J by 2 bases; unmatched bases: 8. Germline V CDR1 and CDR2: SGHAT, FQNNGV. The CDR3 here is CASSLGASGPTYNEQFF. The CDR3 nucleotides read TGTGCCAGCAGCTTAGGCGCTAGCGGTCCGACCTACAATGAGCAGTTCTTC.

This clonotype was observed at least ten times. This sequence joins TRBV10-3 and TRBJ1-6; 7 positions agree with TRBD1. V shed 10 bases, J shed 5 bases, and the junction held 5 bases outside the gene matches. CDR3 size: 13 residues. The germline V gene has CDR1 ENHRY and CDR2 SYGVKD. This chain's CDR3 is CATRTGDNSPLHF. CDR3 bases: TGTGCCACCCGGACAGGAGATAATTCACCCCTCCACTTT.

The chain carries TRBV11-2 and TRBJ1-6, with 8 bases identical to TRBD1. Germline-derived CDR1 and CDR2 are SGHAT and FQNNGV. The CDR3 contains 17 residues. Trimming at V came to 3 bases and at J to 0 bases, leaving 4 bases not matched to a gene. The CDR3 protein is CASSFTGGSSYNSPLHF. The CDR3 DNA reads as TGTGCCAGCAGCTTTACAGGGGGGAGCTCCTATAATTCACCCCTCCACTTT. The variable domain in full, with the rest retrieved from reference TRBV11-2 and TRBJ1-6, is EAGVAQSPRYKIIEKRQSVAFWCNPISGHATLYWYQQILGQGPKLLIQFQNNGVVDDSQLPKDRFSAERLKGVDSTLKIQPAKLEDSAVYLCASSFTGGSSYNSPLHFGNGTRLTVT.

In this sample, this clonotype turned up a few times. J is TRBJ2-7 and V is TRBV5-1, with D tentatively TRBD1 or TRBD2 (5 bases each). This CDR3 is 12 amino acids long. The germline V gene has CDR1 SGHRS and CDR2 YFSETQ. Trimming left V 4 bases short and J 5 bases short, with 10 bases between. The CDR3, as DNA: TGCGCCAGCAGCACCGGGACCCACGAGCAGTACTTC. Its protein is CASSTGTHEQYF.

This clonotype occurred many times. V is TRBV7-6 and J is TRBJ2-7; TRBD1 might be the D (6 bases). The germline V gene encodes CDR1 SGHVS and CDR2 FNYEAQ. The CDR3 loop spans 15 amino acids. The V gene lost 5 bases and the J gene lost 5 bases, with 19 bases spanning the gap. The CDR3 region has the DNA TGTGCCAGCAGCCTATCCCCTACAGGGTTGGACGAGCAGTACTTC. It codes for CASSLSPTGLDEQYF.

This clonotype was observed a few times. The CDR3 region has the DNA TGTGCCAGCTCACCACCATCCAGTAGATATGAAAAACTGTTTTTT. Encoded protein: CASSPPSSRYEKLFF. V and J are TRBV18 and TRBJ1-4; D is uncertain. V was trimmed by 0 bases and J by 6 bases, leaving 11 bases between them. Per the germline V gene, CDR1 is KGHSH and CDR2 is LQKENI. This CDR3 is 15 amino acids long.

This clonotype was recorded at least ten times. The chain has TRBV6-2 or TRBV6-3 and TRBJ1-1; 7 nucleotides align to TRBD1. With 8 bases clipped from V and 1 base from J, the junction kept 4 bases outside the gene matches. Germline-derived CDR1 and CDR2 are MNHEY and SVGEGT. The CDR3 consists of 13 residues. This CDR3 reads CASLQGPNTEAFF. In DNA form, the CDR3 reads TGTGCCAGCTTACAGGGGCCGAACACTGAAGCTTTCTTT.

Many counts were recorded for this clonotype. The chain links TRBV30 to TRBJ2-4, with a weak D call TRBD1 (6 bases). The germline CDR1 and CDR2 sequences are GTSNPN and SVGIG (reference sequence). With 5 bases removed from V and 0 bases from J, the gap between germline ends came to 14 bases. CDR3 length equals 15 residues. CDR3 region: CAWAHLGAAKNIQYF. For the CDR3, the DNA is TGTGCCTGGGCCCACCTGGGGGCAGCCAAAAACATTCAGTACTTC.

V and J are TRBV20-1 and TRBJ2-7; D possibly corresponds to TRBD2 (6 bases). V dropped 3 bases and J dropped 7 bases, with 19 bases sitting between them. Germline V gene data show CDR1 as DFQATT and CDR2 as SNEGSKA (reference sequence). CDR3 length equals 14 residues. CDR3 sequence: CSARPGLDAGEQYF. Written as DNA, the CDR3 is TGCAGTGCTAGGCCGGGACTCGATGCGGGGGAGCAGTACTTC.

This clonotype was seen many times. This chain links TRBV5-4 with TRBJ2-7; D is possibly TRBD1 (5 bases). This CDR3 spans 18 amino acids. The ends were cut back, 0 bases at V and 2 bases at J, with 21 bases in the middle. From germline, CDR1 is SGHNT and CDR2 YYREEE (reference sequence). CDR3 protein: CASSLEAFWGPDTYEQYF. CDR3 DNA sequence: TGTGCCAGCAGCTTGGAGGCCTTTTGGGGCCCCGATACCTACGAGCAGTACTTC.

This clonotype came up a few times. The chain recombines TRBV9 with TRBJ1-5, with D possibly matching TRBD1 (6 bases). The CDR3 is made up of 15 amino acids. Trimming shortened V by 5 bases and J by 1 base, and 13 bases separated the two germline ends. Germline V gives CDR1 SGDLS, CDR2 YYNGEE. The CDR3 reads CASRKKGGSNQPQHF. The CDR3 DNA reads as TGTGCCAGCAGAAAGAAGGGGGGAAGCAATCAGCCCCAGCATTTT.

The gene calls are TRBV3-2 and TRBJ2-3. TRBV3-2 is described as a pseudogene. The CDR3 has 18 amino acids. CDR3 coding DNA: TGTGCCAGCAGCCAAGAGTCTCCACGGGGAACCTTGACAGATACGCAGTATTTT. It encodes CASSQESPRGTLTDTQYF.

This chain joins TRBV7-2 and TRBJ1-4; 9 bases align to TRBD1. With 5 bases clipped from V and 5 bases from J, the junction kept 15 bases outside the gene matches. The length of the CDR3 is 18 residues. Germline-derived CDR1 and CDR2 are SGHTA and FQGNSA. The CDR3, as DNA: TGTGCCAGCAGCCGAAAAGCCCTACAGGGGGCATTGAATGAAAAACTGTTTTTT. Translation gives CASSRKALQGALNEKLFF.

The chain is built from TRBV7-2 and TRBJ2-3; TRBD1 aligns across 12 bases. The CDR3 length is 15 residues. The germline V gene encodes CDR1 SGHTA and CDR2 FQGNSA. Losses at the gene ends were 6 bases for V and 4 bases for J; bases not matched to a gene: 5. The CDR3 region has the DNA TGTGCCAGCAGAGGGACAGGGGGCTCGCCAGATACGCAGTATTTT. It yields the protein CASRGTGGSPDTQYF.

This chain's CDR3 is CASSSGLAERKRDTQYF. For the CDR3, the DNA is TGTGCCAGCAGCTCAGGACTAGCGGAGAGGAAGCGGGATACGCAGTATTTT. This rearrangement joins TRBV7-9 to TRBJ2-3; 10 nucleotides align to TRBD2. Germline-derived CDR1 and CDR2 are SEHNR and FQNEAQ (reference sequence). This CDR3 has 17 amino acids. After removal of 4 bases from V and 6 bases from J, the junction contained 13 bases not matched to a gene.

This sequence joins TRBV18 and TRBJ2-5; D call uncertain. V lost 0 bases and J lost 5, with 10 bases in between. Germline assignment: CDR1 KGHSH and CDR2 LQKENI. CDR3 length equals 14 residues. CDR3: CASSPPPGRETQYF. The CDR3, as DNA: TGTGCCAGCTCACCACCCCCAGGTCGGGAGACCCAGTACTTC.

This clonotype was counted ten times or more. The CDR3, as DNA: TGCAGCGTTGGGCGACAGGGGGGATCCTACAATGAGCAGTTCTTC. The encoded protein is CSVGRQGGSYNEQFF. The chain carries TRBV29-1 and TRBJ2-1; 9 bases are shared with TRBD1. The CDR3 contains 15 residues. Germline V lookup: CDR1 SQVTM, CDR2 ANQGSEA. The V gene end was trimmed by 4 bases and the J gene end by 1 base; junction bases not matched to a gene: 5.

The chain employs TRBV12-3 or TRBV12-4 and TRBJ2-3; D gene uncertain. This CDR3 comprises 14 residues. V gave up 6 bases and J gave up 5 bases, with 15 bases separating them. CDR3 sequence reads: CASRNSRRGDTQYF. DNA of the CDR3: TGTGCCAGCAGAAATAGCAGGAGAGGAGATACGCAGTATTTT.

The chain is built from TRBV18 and TRBJ2-5; D is perhaps TRBD1 (6 bases). The V end was cut by 0 bases, the J end by 3 bases, with 8 bases between. CDR3 length: 14 residues. The germline gives CDR1 KGHSH, CDR2 LQKENI. CDR3 sequence reads: CASSPPYREETQYF. The CDR3 coding sequence is TGTGCCAGCTCACCACCATACAGGGAAGAGACCCAGTACTTC.